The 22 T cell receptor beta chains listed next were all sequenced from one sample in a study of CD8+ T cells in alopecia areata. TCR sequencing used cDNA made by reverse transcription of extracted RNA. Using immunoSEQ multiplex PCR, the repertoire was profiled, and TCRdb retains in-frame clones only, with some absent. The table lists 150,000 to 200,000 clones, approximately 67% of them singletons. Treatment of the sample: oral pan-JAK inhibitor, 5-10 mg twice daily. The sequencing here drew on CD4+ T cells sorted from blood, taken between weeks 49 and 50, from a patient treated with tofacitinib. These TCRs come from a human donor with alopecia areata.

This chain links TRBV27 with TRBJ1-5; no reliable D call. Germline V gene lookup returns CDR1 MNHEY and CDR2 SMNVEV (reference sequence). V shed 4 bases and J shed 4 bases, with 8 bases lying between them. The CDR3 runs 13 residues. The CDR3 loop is CASSSSNNQPQHF. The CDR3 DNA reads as TGTGCCAGCAGTTCCTCTAATAATCAGCCCCAGCATTTT.

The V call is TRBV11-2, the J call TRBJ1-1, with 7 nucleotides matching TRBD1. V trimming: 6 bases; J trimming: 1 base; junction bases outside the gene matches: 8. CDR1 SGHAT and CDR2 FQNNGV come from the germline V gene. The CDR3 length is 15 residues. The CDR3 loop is CASRTPGQKNTEAFF. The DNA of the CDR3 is TGTGCCAGCAGGACACCGGGACAGAAGAACACTGAAGCTTTCTTT.

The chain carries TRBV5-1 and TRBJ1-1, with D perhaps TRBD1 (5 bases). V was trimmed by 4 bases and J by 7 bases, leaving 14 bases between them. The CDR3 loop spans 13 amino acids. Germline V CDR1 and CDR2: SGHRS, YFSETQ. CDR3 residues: CASSLGTESEAFF. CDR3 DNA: TGCGCCAGCAGCCTCGGGACGGAAAGTGAAGCTTTCTTT.

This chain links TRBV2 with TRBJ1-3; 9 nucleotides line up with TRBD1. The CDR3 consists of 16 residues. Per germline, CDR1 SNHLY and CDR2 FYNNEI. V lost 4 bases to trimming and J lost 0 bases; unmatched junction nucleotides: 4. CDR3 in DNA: TGTGCCAGCAGTGTACAGGGGGCGATCTCTGGAAACACCATATATTTT. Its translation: CASSVQGAISGNTIYF. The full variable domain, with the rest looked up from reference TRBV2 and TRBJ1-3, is EPEVTQTPSHQVTQMGQEVILRCVPISNHLYFYWYRQILGQKVEFLVSFYNNEISEKSEIFDDQFSVERPDGSNFTLKIRSTKLEDSAMYFCASSVQGAISGNTIYFGEGSWLTVV.

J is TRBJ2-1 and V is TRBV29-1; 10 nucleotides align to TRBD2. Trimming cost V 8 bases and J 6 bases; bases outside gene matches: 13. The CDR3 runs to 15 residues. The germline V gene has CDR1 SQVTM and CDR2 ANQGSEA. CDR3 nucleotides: TGCAGCCTTGCCCCTAGCGGGGGACTGAGCAATGAGCAGTTCTTC. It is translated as CSLAPSGGLSNEQFF.

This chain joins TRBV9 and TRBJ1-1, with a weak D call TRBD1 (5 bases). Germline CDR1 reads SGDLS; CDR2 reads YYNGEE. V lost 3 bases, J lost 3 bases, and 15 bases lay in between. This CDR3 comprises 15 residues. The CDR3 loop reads CASSALQATYTEAFF. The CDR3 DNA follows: TGTGCCAGCAGCGCCCTACAGGCTACCTACACTGAAGCTTTCTTT.

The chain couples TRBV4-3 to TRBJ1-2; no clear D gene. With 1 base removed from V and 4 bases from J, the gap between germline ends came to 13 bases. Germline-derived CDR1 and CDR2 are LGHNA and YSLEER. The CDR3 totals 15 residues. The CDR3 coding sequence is TGCGCCAGCAGCCAAGTCTCAGACCGTAGCTATGGCTACACCTTC. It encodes CASSQVSDRSYGYTF.

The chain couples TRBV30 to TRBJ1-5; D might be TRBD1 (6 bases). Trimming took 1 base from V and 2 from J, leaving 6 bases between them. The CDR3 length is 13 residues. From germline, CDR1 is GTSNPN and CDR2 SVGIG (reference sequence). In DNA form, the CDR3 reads TGTGCCTGGAGTGGGGGGCGCAATCAGCCCCAGCATTTT. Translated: CAWSGGRNQPQHF.

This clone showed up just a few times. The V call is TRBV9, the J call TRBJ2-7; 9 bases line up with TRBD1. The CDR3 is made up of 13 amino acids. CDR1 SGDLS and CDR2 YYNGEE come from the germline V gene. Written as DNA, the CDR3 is TGTGCTCCTAAGACAGGGGGACCCTACGAGCAGTACTTC. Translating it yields CAPKTGGPYEQYF.

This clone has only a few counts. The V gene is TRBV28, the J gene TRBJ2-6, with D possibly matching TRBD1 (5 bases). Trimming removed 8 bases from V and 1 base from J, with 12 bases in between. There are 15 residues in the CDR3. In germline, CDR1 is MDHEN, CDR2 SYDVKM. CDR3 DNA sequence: TGTGCCAGCTCCCACCCAGGGTCTGGGGCCAACGTCCTGACTTTC. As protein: CASSHPGSGANVLTF.

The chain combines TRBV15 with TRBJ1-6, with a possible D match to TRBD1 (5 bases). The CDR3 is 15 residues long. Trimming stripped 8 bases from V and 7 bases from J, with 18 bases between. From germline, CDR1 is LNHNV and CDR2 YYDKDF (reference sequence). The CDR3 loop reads CATSETGTVNSPLHF. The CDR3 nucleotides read TGTGCCACCTCGGAAACCGGGACCGTAAATTCACCCCTCCACTTT.

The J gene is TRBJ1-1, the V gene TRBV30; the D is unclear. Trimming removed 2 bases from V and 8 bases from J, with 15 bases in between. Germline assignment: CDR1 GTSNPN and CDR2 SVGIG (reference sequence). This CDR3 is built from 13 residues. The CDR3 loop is CAWSSTERDEAFF. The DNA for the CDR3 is TGTGCCTGGAGTTCAACGGAAAGAGACGAAGCTTTCTTT.

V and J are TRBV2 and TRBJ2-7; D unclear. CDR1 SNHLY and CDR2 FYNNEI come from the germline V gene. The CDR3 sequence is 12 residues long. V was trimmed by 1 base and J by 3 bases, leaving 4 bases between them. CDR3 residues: CASSEGFYEQYF. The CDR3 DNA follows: TGTGCCAGCAGTGAAGGCTTCTACGAGCAGTACTTC.

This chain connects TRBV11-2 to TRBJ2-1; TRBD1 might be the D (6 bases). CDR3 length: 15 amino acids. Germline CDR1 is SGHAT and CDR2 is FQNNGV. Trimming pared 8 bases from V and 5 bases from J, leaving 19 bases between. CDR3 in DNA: TGTGCCAGCGAATCCTCTTTAGGACAGCACAATGAGCAGTTCTTC. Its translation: CASESSLGQHNEQFF.

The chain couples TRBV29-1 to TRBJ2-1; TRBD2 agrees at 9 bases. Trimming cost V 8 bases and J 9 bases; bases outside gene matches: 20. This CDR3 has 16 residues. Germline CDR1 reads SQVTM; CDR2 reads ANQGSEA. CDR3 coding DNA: TGCAGCACACCCGCACCGGGACTAGCTGTGCGGGGTGAGCAGTTCTTC. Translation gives CSTPAPGLAVRGEQFF.

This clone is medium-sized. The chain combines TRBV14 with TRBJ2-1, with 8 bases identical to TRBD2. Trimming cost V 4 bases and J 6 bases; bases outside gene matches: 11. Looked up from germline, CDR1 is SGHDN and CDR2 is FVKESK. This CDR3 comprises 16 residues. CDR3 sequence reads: CASSPLGLGERNEQFF. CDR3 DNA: TGTGCCAGCAGCCCTCTGGGACTAGGGGAACGCAATGAGCAGTTCTTC.

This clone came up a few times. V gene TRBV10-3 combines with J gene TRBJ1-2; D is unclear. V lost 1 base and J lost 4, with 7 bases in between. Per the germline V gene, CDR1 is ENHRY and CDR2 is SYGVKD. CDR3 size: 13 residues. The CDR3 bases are TGTGCCATCAGTGAGTGGCAGGCCTATGGCTACACCTTC. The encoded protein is CAISEWQAYGYTF.

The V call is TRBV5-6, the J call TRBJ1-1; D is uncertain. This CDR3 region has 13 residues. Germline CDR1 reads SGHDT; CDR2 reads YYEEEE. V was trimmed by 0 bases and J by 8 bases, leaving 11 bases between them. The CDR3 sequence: CASSLDLVGEAFF. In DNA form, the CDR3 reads TGTGCCAGCAGCTTGGACTTAGTGGGGGAAGCTTTCTTT.

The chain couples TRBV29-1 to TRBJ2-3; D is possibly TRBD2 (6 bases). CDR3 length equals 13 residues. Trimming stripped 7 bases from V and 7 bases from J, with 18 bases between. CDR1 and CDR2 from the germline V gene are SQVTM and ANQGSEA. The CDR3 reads CSAGGRDQYTQYF. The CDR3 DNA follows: TGCAGCGCCGGAGGGCGGGACCAATATACGCAGTATTTT.

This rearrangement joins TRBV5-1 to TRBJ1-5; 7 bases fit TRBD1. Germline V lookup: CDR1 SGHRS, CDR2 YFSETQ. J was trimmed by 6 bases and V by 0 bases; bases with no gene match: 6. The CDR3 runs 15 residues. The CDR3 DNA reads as TGCGCCAGCAGCTTGGGTGACAGGGAGGGTCAGCCCCAGCATTTT. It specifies CASSLGDREGQPQHF. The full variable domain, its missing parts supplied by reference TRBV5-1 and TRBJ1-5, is KAGVTQTPRYLIKTRGQQVTLSCSPISGHRSVSWYQQTPGQGLQFLFEYFSETQRNKGNFPGRFSGRQFSNSRSEMNVSTLELGDSALYLCASSLGDREGQPQHFGDGTRLSIL.

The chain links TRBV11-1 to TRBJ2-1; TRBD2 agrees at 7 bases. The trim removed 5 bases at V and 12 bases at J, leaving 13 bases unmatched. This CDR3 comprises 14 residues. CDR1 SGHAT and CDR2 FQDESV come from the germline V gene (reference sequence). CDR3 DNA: TGTGCCAGCAGCACGGGGGGTGCGGTGGTAAGGCAGTTCTTC. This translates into CASSTGGAVVRQFF.

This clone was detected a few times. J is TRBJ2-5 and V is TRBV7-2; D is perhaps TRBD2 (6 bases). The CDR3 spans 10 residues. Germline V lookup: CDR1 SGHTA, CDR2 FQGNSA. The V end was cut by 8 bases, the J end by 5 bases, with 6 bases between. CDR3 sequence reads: CASGGETQYF. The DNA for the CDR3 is TGTGCCAGCGGGGGGGAGACCCAGTACTTC.